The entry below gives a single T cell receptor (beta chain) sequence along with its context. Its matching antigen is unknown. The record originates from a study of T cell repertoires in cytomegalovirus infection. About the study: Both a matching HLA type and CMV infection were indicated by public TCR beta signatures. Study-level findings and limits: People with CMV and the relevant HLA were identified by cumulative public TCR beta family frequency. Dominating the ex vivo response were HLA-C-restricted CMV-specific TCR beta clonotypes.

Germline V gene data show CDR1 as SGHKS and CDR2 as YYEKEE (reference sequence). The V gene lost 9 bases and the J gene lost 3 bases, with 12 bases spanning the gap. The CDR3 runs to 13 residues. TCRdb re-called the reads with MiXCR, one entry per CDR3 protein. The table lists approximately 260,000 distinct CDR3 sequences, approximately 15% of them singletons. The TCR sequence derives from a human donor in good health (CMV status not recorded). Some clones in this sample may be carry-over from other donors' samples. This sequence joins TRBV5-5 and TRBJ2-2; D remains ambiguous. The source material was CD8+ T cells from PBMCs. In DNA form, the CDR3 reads TGTGCCACCCTCCAGGATGACACCGGGGAGCTGTTTTTT. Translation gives CATLQDDTGELFF.